Sequencing of this T cell receptor beta chain was carried out in a study of cytomegalovirus exposure and HLA in healthy donors. Of note for this clone: Its antigen is still unknown.

The donors were in the roughly 120-subject validation cohort, distinct from the approximately 700-subject first cohort. The V and J ends lost 1 base and 5 bases, in that order; junction bases with no gene match: 5. Per germline, CDR1 SGHNT and CDR2 YYREEE (reference sequence). This CDR3 comprises 15 residues. The method was immunoSEQ multiplex PCR; TCRdb's version includes in-frame clones alone and lacks a portion of them. The sample holds 110,000 to 150,000 clones; about nine tenths are singletons and the top ten take 0.6% to 0.8%. Study-level results: In vitro assays verified that a few CMV-associated chains recognized CMV antigens specifically. As was reported, the classifier diagnosed cytomegalovirus status with high specificity and sensitivity. Cytomegalovirus association was listed for 164 TCR beta chains.

The material sequenced was PBMCs. The genes are TRBV5-4 and TRBJ2-5, with 10 nucleotides matching TRBD2. The receptor comes from a young man in good health and CMV-seronegative. CDR3 DNA sequence: TGTGCCAGCAGCTTGCTAGCGGGAGTCGAGGAGACCCAGTACTTC. This gives the protein CASSLLAGVEETQYF.